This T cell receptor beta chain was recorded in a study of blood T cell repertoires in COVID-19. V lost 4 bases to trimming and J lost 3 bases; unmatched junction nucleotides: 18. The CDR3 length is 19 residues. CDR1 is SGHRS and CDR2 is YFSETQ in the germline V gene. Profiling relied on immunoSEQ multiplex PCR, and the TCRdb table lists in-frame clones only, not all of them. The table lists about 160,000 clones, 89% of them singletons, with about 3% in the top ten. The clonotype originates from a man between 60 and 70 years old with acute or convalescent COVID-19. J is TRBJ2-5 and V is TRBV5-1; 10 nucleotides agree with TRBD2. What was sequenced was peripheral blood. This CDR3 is CASSLRTRGGLAGEETQYF. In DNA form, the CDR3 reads TGCGCCAGCAGCCTCCGAACGCGAGGAGGGCTAGCGGGGGAAGAGACCCAGTACTTC.